Listed here are 10 T cell receptor beta chains from one sample, sequenced in a study of T-cell memory formation after mild COVID-19. TCRdb re-called the 5' RACE reads through MiXCR, storing one row per CDR3 protein. This table has fewer than 450,000 distinct CDR3 sequences, approximately 24% appearing once. Sequenced: PBMCs or a T cell subset sorted from them (not recorded which). The receptors stem from an adult woman who had mild COVID-19 (a few samples of this study predate the infection). Cell type and time point are not known.

A note on this clonotype: The junction and the germline gene differ at one end; a read error may be behind it. The chain joins TRBV5-1 to TRBJ1-1, with D perhaps TRBD1 (5 bases). The CDR3 has 15 amino acids. The germline CDR1 and CDR2 sequences are SGHRS and YFSETQ. CDR3 bases: TGTGCCAGCAGCTTAGCGGGCAGGGTGAACACTGAAGCTTTCTTT. It is translated as CASSLAGRVNTEAFF.

The chain uses TRBV6-2 or TRBV6-3 and TRBJ1-2, with 7 positions matching TRBD1. Germline CDR1 and CDR2: MNHEY and SVGEGT. V trimming: 0 bases; J trimming: 8 bases; junction bases outside the gene matches: 12. CDR3 length equals 16 residues. CDR3 protein: CASSYSSPDRAEGYTF. The CDR3 coding sequence is TGTGCCAGCAGTTACTCAAGCCCCGACAGGGCGGAGGGCTACACCTTC.

This clonotype has only one observation. The chain couples TRBV6-2 or TRBV6-3 to TRBJ2-1; TRBD2 matches 10 bases. This CDR3 is 15 amino acids long. V was pared by 4 bases and J by 2 bases, with 2 bases of the junction left unmatched. Germline V gene lookup returns CDR1 MNHEY and CDR2 SVGEGT. The CDR3 DNA reads as TGTGCCAGCAGTTCAGCGGGAGGGGCCTACAATGAGCAGTTCTTC. Translation: CASSSAGGAYNEQFF.

This chain connects TRBV12-3 or TRBV12-4 to TRBJ1-2; D gene ambiguous. Trimming stripped 6 bases from V and 0 bases from J, with 14 bases between. The CDR3 is 15 amino acids. CDR3 in DNA: TGTGCCAGCAGCACCGTCGAGGGCTCTAACTATGGCTACACCTTC. This sequence encodes CASSTVEGSNYGYTF.

This clonotype was recorded a few times. The chain combines TRBV12-3 or TRBV12-4 with TRBJ1-6; TRBD1 might be the D (5 bases). CDR3 length equals 13 residues. Trimming shortened V by 5 bases and J by 14 bases, and 16 bases separated the two germline ends. CDR3 in amino acids: CASSPVDSFTLHF. CDR3 coding DNA: TGTGCCAGCAGTCCCGTCGACAGCTTCACCCTCCACTTT.

This clonotype showed up just a few times. J is TRBJ2-5 and V is TRBV20-1; 7 bases fit TRBD2. Germline CDR1 DFQATT, CDR2 SNEGSKA (reference sequence). V lost 5 bases, J lost 7 bases, and 16 bases stayed unmatched. This CDR3 comprises 15 residues. The CDR3 is CSAGKARGLDGTQYF. CDR3 nucleotides: TGCAGTGCTGGCAAGGCCCGAGGACTAGACGGGACCCAGTACTTC.

The chain uses TRBV3-1 and TRBJ2-7; D remains unclear. This CDR3 is 15 amino acids long. Germline values: CDR1 LGHDT, CDR2 YNNKEL (reference sequence). V was clipped by 1 base and J by 5 bases, with 15 bases between them. The CDR3 protein is CASSQGGGAVDEQYF. CDR3 sequence (DNA): TGTGCCAGCAGCCAAGGCGGCGGAGCTGTTGACGAGCAGTACTTC.

This clonotype has just a few counts. V gene TRBV3-1 combines with J gene TRBJ2-3; 8 bases fit TRBD1. After removal of 4 bases from V and 2 bases from J, the junction contained 2 bases not matched to a gene. The germline CDR1 and CDR2 sequences are LGHDT and YNNKEL (reference sequence). The CDR3 sequence is 14 residues long. CDR3 DNA: TGTGCCAGCAGCCTGACAGGGGACACAGATACGCAGTATTTT. Its protein is CASSLTGDTDTQYF.

This clonotype showed up just a few times. The chain carries TRBV12-3 or TRBV12-4 and TRBJ2-3; 9 nucleotides line up with TRBD1. After removal of 8 bases from V and 2 bases from J, the junction contained 11 bases not matched to a gene. The CDR3 covers 16 residues. CDR3 loop: CASLPVGQGYTDTQYF. DNA of the CDR3: TGTGCCAGCCTCCCCGTCGGACAGGGGTACACAGATACGCAGTATTTT.

The chain has TRBV12-3 or TRBV12-4 and TRBJ1-1, with 9 bases aligning to TRBD1. CDR3 length: 14 amino acids. With 7 bases clipped from V and 5 bases from J, the junction kept 8 bases outside the gene matches. The CDR3 reads CASIRDRVGTEAFF. Written as DNA, the CDR3 is TGTGCCAGCATTAGGGACAGGGTGGGGACTGAAGCTTTCTTT.